This is a list of T cell receptor beta chains from one sample in a study of T-cell reconstitution after alpha-beta-depleted transplantation in children. TCRdb processed the PCR reads anew with MiXCR; each CDR3 protein has one entry. The sample contains 300,000 to 400,000 distinct CDR3 sequences, 15% to 20% of which appear only once. Specimen: PBMCs, mostly from graft donor cells, collected 360 days after TCRalphabeta/CD19-depleted stem cell transplant. All receptors derive from a male patient between 2 and 15 years old who had a stem cell transplant for acute lymphoblastic leukemia, so the T cells may come from the graft donor. Both conserved end residues are part of each CDR3. The D gene is left open where the match is weak. The size field is filled for only some rows; it gives once, few, many or a size class.

j_call d_call clone_size v_call cdr3_aa cdr3_nt
TRBJ2-7 . few TRBV4-2 CASSQVNPLSYEQYF TGTGCCAGCAGCCAAGTAAATCCGCTCTCCTACGAGCAGTACTTC
TRBJ2-3 TRBD2 few TRBV4-1 CASSPSGGRALTDTQYF TGCGCCAGCAGCCCATCGGGCGGGAGGGCCCTCACAGATACGCAGTATTTT
TRBJ2-5 TRBD2 . TRBV6-5 CASSYLAGPRETQYF TGTGCCAGCAGTTACCTAGCGGGTCCCCGCGAGACCCAGTACTTC
TRBJ2-7 . few TRBV4-3 CASSQDFGPYEQYF TGCGCCAGCAGCCAAGATTTCGGACCATACGAGCAGTACTTC
TRBJ2-1 . few TRBV30 CAWSKDSGYNEQFF TGTGCCTGGAGTAAGGACAGTGGCTACAATGAGCAGTTCTTC
TRBJ2-7 TRBD1 . TRBV4-3 CASSQSQGVAYEQYF TGCGCCAGCAGCCAATCGCAGGGGGTTGCCTACGAGCAGTACTTC
TRBJ2-1 . many TRBV28 CASSLIRPTIYNEQFF TGTGCCAGCAGTTTAATCAGGCCGACTATCTACAATGAGCAGTTCTTC
TRBJ1-2 . . TRBV2 CASSLLQGGYTF TGTGCCAGCTCATTGCTCCAAGGGGGCTACACCTTC
TRBJ2-2 . many TRBV5-6 CASSPHTGELFF TGTGCCAGCAGCCCCCACACCGGGGAGCTGTTTTTT
TRBJ2-3 . many TRBV4-1 CASSQDRPLAPVDTQYF TGCGCCAGCAGCCAAGATCGACCGCTAGCTCCGGTAGATACGCAGTATTTT
TRBJ2-2 . . TRBV9 CASSVRATGELFF TGTGCCAGCAGCGTGAGGGCCACCGGGGAGCTGTTTTTT
TRBJ1-2 . . TRBV29-1 CSVERLPSDYGYTF TGCAGCGTTGAACGTCTCCCGAGCGACTATGGCTACACCTTC
TRBJ2-1 . few TRBV4-1 CASSRAANQYNEQFF TGCGCCAGCAGCAGAGCAGCGAATCAGTACAATGAGCAGTTCTTC
TRBJ2-5 TRBD2 . TRBV4-3 CASSRIAGGVQETQYF TGCGCCAGCAGTCGTATAGCGGGAGGAGTCCAAGAGACCCAGTACTTC
TRBJ1-1 . few TRBV7-3 CASSLARENTEAFF TGTGCCAGCAGCTTGGCGCGGGAGAACACTGAAGCTTTCTTT
TRBJ2-7 TRBD1 few TRBV20-1 CSARWTGGYEQYF TGCAGTGCTAGGTGGACAGGGGGCTACGAGCAGTACTTC
TRBJ2-6 TRBD1 . TRBV6-5 CASSLMGTGGRAGANVLTF TGTGCCAGCAGTTTAATGGGGACAGGGGGTCGAGCTGGGGCCAACGTCCTGACTTTC
TRBJ2-7 . . TRBV10-3 CAISANSYEQYF TGTGCCATCAGTGCCAACTCCTACGAGCAGTACTTC
TRBJ2-7 TRBD2 . TRBV4-3 CASSQVTSGFYEQYF TGCGCCAGCAGCCAAGTTACTAGCGGTTTCTACGAGCAGTACTTC
TRBJ2-2 . few TRBV6-5 CASSYSEGSGELFF TGTGCCAGCAGTTACTCGGAAGGATCCGGGGAGCTGTTTTTT
TRBJ1-5 . many TRBV12-3/TRBV12-4 CASSFSARANQPQHF TGTGCCAGCAGTTTTAGTGCCAGGGCAAATCAGCCCCAGCATTTT